Reported below is one T cell receptor (beta chain). Antigen specificity is unknown. The time point was: persistent/refractory GD, antithyroid drugs over 5 years with positive TRAb. After RNA was extracted from PBMCs, the TCR library was made from it. Patients were from an endocrinology department in Xi'an, China. Staff took roughly 8.8 milliliters of peripheral blood and put it into EDTA tubes. HTBI primers from iRepertoire and Arm-PCR of CDR3 regions yielded the TCR beta libraries. How the authors handled the data: Identification across samples found 62 TRBV and approximately 15 TRBJ segments. In TCRdb, the multiplex PCR reads were re-called with MiXCR into one record per CDR3 protein. TCRdb's processing, not the study's, gives the V and J calls here. This sample has roughly 360,000 distinct CDR3 sequences, with roughly 20% found just once. This sample is part of a study of regulatory T cells in long-lasting Graves disease. Study results and caveats: Persistent disease was characterized by preferential usage of TRBV28, TRBJ1-2 and TRBJ2-5.

Trimming took 0 bases from V and 5 from J, leaving 14 bases between them. This CDR3 contains 16 residues. CDR1 is DFQATT and CDR2 is SNEGSKA in the germline V gene (reference sequence). This TCR was sampled from a woman in her thirties or forties with Graves disease. The chain combines TRBV20-1 with TRBJ1-6; the D gene is possibly TRBD1 (6 bases). Specimen: peripheral blood mononuclear cells (PBMCs), collected when the disease was refractory, from a patient treated with antithyroid drugs. The CDR3 nucleotides are TGCAGTGCTAGAGATCTACGGGGGGCGGATAATTCACCCCTCCACTTT. Translating it yields CSARDLRGADNSPLHF.